The clone carrying this T cell receptor (beta chain) was counted only a few times. Its antigen remains unidentified. This entry is derived from a study of beta chain features in type 1 diabetes. The overall study: Examination covered around 98 million sorted cells spanning all samples. Study conclusions and caveats: Small HLA sub-analyses could not settle whether HLA shapes TCRB rearrangement. The similarity of naive, central memory and Treg TCRB repertoires appeared greater among patients than among healthy donors.

V was cut by 0 bases and J by 10 bases, with 7 bases left in between. Germline V gene lookup returns CDR1 ENHRY and CDR2 SYGVKD. CDR3 length equals 12 residues. Expressed TCRB transcripts were sequenced, since all the RNA that had been isolated was reverse transcribed. TCRdb's copy holds only in-frame clones and misses some; the assay was immunoSEQ multiplex PCR. The data contain about 210,000 clones, around 9.9% of them singletons. The sequence was collected from a man aged 18 to 29 in good health. Material for sequencing was central memory CD4+ T cells from blood. The chain joins TRBV10-3 to TRBJ2-1; no definite D call. The CDR3 region has the DNA TGTGCCATCAGTGAGTCGCTCGGGGAGCAGTTCTTC. The encoded protein is CAISESLGEQFF.